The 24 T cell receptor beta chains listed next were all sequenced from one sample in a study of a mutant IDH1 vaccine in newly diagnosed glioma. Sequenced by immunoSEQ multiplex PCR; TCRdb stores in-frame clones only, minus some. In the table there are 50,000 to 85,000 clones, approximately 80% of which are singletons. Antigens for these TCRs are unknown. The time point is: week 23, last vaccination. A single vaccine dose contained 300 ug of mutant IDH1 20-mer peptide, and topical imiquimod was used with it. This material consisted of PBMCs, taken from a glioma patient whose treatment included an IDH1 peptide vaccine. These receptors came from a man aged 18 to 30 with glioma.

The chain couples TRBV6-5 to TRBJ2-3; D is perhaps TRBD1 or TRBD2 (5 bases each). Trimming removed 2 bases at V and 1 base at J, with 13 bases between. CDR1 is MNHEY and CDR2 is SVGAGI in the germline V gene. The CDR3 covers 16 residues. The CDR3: CASSYRHGAGTDTQYF. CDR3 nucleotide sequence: TGTGCCAGCAGTTACCGACACGGGGCGGGCACAGATACGCAGTATTTT.

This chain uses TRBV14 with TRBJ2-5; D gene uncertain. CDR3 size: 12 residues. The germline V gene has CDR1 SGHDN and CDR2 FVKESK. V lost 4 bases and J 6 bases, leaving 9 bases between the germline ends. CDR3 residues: CASSPEGKTQYF. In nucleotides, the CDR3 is TGTGCCAGCAGCCCAGAAGGGAAGACCCAGTACTTC.

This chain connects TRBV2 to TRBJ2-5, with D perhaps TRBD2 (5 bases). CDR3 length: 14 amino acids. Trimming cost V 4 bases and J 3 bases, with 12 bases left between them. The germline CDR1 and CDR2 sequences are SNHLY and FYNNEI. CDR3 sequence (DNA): TGTGCCAGCAGTGCGAGGGCCTCTGAAGAGACCCAGTACTTC. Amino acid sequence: CASSARASEETQYF. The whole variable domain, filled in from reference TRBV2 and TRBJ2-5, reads EPEVTQTPSHQVTQMGQEVILRCVPISNHLYFYWYRQILGQKVEFLVSFYNNEISEKSEIFDDQFSVERPDGSNFTLKIRSTKLEDSAMYFCASSARASEETQYFGPGTRLLVL.

The DNA of the CDR3 is TGTGCCAGCAGCCCAAGGGGGAGGGTAGGGGAAAAACTGTTTTTT. Encoded protein: CASSPRGRVGEKLFF. The V call is TRBV7-6, the J call TRBJ1-4; D possibly corresponds to TRBD1 (6 bases). The CDR3 totals 15 residues. V was pared by 5 bases and J by 8 bases, with 18 bases between. Germline values: CDR1 SGHVS, CDR2 FNYEAQ. The full variable domain, in which reference TRBV7-6 and TRBJ1-4 provide the parts outside the CDR3, is GAGVSQSPRYKVTKRGQDVALRCDPISGHVSLYWYRQALGQGPEFLTYFNYEAQQDKSGLPNDRFSAERPEGSISTLTIQRTEQRDSAMYRCASSPRGRVGEKLFFGSGTQLSVL.

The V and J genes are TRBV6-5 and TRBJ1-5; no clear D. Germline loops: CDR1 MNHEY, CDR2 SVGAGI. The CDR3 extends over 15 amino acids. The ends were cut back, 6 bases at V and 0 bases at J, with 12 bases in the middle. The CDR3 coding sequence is TGTGCCAGCAGCAGTCACAGAAATAGCAATCAGCCCCAGCATTTT. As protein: CASSSHRNSNQPQHF.

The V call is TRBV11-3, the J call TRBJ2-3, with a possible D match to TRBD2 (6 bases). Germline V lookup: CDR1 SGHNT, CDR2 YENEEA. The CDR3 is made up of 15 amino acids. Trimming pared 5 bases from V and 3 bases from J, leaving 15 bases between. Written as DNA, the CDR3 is TGTGCCAGCAGCCCGGCGGGTGGGGGGACAGATACGCAGTATTTT. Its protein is CASSPAGGGTDTQYF.

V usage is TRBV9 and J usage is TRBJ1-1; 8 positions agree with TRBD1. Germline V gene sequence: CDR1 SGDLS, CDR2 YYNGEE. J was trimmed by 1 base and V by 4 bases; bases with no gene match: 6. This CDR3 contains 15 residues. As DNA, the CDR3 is TGTGCCAGCAGCTCCTCGGGACAGGAGAACACTGAAGCTTTCTTT. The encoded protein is CASSSSGQENTEAFF.

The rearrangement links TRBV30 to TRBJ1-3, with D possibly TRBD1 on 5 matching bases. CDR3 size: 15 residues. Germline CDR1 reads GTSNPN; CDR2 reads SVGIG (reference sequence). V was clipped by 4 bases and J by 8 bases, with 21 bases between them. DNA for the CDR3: TGTGCCTGGAAATCCCACCCCAGGGTGGGGCACACCATATATTTT. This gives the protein CAWKSHPRVGHTIYF.

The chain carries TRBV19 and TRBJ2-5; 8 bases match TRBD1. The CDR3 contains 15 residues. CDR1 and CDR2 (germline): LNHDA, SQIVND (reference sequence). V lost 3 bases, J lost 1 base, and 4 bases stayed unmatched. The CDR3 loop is CASSMDRAPQETQYF. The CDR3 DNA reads TGTGCCAGTAGTATGGACAGGGCCCCCCAAGAGACCCAGTACTTC. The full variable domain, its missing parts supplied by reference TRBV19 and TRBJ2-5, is DGGITQSPKYLFRKEGQNVTLSCEQNLNHDAMYWYRQDPGQGLRLIYYSQIVNDFQKGDIAEGYSVSREKKESFPLTVTSAQKNPTAFYLCASSMDRAPQETQYFGPGTRLLVL.

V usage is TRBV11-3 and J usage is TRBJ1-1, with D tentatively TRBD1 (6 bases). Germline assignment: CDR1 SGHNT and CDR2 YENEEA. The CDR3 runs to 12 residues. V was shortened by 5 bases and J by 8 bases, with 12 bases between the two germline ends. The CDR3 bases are TGTGCCAGCAGCCGTGGGGGGACAGAAGCTTTCTTT. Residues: CASSRGGTEAFF. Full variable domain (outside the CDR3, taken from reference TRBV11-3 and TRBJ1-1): EAGVVQSPRYKIIEKKQPVAFWCNPISGHNTLYWYLQNLGQGPELLIRYENEEAVDDSQLPKDRFSAERLKGVDSTLKIQPAELGDSAVYLCASSRGGTEAFFGQGTRLTVV.

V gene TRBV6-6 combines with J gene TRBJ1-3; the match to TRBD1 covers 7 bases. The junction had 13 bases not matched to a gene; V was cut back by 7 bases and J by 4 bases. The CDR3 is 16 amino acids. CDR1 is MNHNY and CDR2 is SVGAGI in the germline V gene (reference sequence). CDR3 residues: CASTPRGRGRGNTIYF. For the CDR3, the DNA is TGTGCCAGCACCCCTCGGGGGAGGGGGCGCGGAAACACCATATATTTT.

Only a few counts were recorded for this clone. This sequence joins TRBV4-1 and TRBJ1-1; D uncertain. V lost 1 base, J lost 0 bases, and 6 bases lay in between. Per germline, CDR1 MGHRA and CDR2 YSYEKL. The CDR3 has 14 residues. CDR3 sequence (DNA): TGCGCCAGCAGCCAAGGGAGCTTGAACACTGAAGCTTTCTTT. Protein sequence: CASSQGSLNTEAFF.

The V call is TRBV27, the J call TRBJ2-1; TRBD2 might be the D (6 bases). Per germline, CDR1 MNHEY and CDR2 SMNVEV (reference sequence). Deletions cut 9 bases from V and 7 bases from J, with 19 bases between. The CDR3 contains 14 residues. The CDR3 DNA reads TGTGCCAGTGCCGGGACTCGCAATTCGAATGAGCAGTTCTTC. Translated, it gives CASAGTRNSNEQFF.

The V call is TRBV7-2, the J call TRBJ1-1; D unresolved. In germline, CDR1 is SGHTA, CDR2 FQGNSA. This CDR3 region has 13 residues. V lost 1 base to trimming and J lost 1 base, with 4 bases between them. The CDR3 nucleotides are TGTGCCAGCAGCTTAGGCCGGAACACTGAAGCTTTCTTT. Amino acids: CASSLGRNTEAFF.

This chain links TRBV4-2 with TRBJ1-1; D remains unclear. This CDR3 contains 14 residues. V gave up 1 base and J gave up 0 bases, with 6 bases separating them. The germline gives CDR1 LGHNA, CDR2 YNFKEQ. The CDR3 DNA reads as TGTGCCAGCAGCCAAGGGGCCCTGAACACTGAAGCTTTCTTT. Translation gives CASSQGALNTEAFF.

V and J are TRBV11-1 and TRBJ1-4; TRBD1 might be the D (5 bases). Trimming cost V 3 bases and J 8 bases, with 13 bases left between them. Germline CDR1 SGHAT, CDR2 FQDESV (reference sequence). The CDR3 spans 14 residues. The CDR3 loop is CASSFGARHEKLFF. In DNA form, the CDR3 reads TGTGCCAGCAGCTTCGGGGCAAGGCACGAAAAACTGTTTTTT.

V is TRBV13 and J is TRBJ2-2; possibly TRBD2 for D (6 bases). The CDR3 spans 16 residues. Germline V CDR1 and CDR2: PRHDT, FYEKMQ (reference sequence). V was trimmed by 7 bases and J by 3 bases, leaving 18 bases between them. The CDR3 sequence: CASTQIGEDYTGELFF. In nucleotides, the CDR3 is TGTGCCAGCACCCAGATAGGGGAGGATTACACCGGGGAGCTGTTTTTT.

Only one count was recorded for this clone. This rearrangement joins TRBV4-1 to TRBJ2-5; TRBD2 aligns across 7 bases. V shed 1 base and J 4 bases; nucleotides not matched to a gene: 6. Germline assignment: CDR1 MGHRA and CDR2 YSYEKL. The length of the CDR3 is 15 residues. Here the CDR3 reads CASSQGGSGPETQYF. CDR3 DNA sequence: TGCGCCAGCAGCCAAGGAGGTAGCGGGCCAGAGACCCAGTACTTC.

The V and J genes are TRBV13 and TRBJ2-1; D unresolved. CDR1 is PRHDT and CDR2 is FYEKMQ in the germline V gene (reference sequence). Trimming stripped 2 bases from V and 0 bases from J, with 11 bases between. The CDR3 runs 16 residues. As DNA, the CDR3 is TGTGCCAGCAGCTTAAAAGTGAGGAGCTCCTACAATGAGCAGTTCTTC. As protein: CASSLKVRSSYNEQFF. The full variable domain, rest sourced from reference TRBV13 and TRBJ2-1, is AAGVIQSPRHLIKEKRETATLKCYPIPRHDTVYWYQQGPGQDPQFLISFYEKMQSDKGSIPDRFSAQQFSDYHSELNMSSLELGDSALYFCASSLKVRSSYNEQFFGPGTRLTVL.

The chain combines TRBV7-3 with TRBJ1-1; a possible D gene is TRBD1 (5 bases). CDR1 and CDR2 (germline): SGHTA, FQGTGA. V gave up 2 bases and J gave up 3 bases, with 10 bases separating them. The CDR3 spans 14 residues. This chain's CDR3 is CASSLGPGHTEAFF. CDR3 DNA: TGTGCCAGCAGCTTAGGCCCGGGGCACACTGAAGCTTTCTTT.

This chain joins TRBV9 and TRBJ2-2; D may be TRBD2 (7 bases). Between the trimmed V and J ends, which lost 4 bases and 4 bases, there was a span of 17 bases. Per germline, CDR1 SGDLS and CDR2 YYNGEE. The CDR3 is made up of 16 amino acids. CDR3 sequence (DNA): TGTGCCAGCAGCCCCCCTCGGGGGGCTGGCACCGGGGAGCTGTTTTTT. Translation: CASSPPRGAGTGELFF.

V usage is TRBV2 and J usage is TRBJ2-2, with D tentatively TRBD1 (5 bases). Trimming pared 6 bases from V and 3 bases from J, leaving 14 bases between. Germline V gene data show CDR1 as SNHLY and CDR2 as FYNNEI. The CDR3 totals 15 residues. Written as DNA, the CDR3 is TGTGCCAGCAGAAACAGGTTTGGTGACACCGGGGAGCTGTTTTTT. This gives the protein CASRNRFGDTGELFF.

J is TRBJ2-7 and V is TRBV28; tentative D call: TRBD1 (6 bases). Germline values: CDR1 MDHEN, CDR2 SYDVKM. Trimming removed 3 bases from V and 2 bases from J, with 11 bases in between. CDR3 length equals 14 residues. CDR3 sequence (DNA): TGTGCCAGCAGTTTTAGAGACAGGACCTACGAGCAGTACTTC. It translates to CASSFRDRTYEQYF.

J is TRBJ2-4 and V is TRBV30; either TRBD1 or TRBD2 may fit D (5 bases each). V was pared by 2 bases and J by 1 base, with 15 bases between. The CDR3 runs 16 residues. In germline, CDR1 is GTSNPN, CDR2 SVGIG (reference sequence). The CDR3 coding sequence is TGTGCCTGGAGTATCCCCGGGTGGGGGGCCAAAAACATTCAGTACTTC. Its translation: CAWSIPGWGAKNIQYF.